What follows are 20 T cell receptor beta chains derived from one specimen sequenced in a study of blood T cell repertoires in COVID-19. This table comes from immunoSEQ multiplex PCR, and its TCRdb copy is limited to in-frame clones, with some not included. This sample has 120,000 to 150,000 clones; approximately 80% occur once, and the top ten carry under 2%. The sample comprised PBMCs or T cells enriched from blood (not recorded which). The receptors originated from a young woman who had been exposed to COVID-19.

The rearrangement uses TRBV14 and TRBJ2-7; 11 bases line up with TRBD1. The CDR3 consists of 14 residues. Trimming at V came to 3 bases and at J to 5 bases, leaving 3 bases not matched to a gene. CDR1 is SGHDN, CDR2 FVKESK, per germline. This CDR3 reads CASSQGGQGDEQYF. The CDR3 nucleotides read TGTGCCAGCAGCCAGGGGGGACAGGGGGACGAGCAGTACTTC.

This clone was seen only once. The chain employs TRBV7-2 and TRBJ1-1; no clear D. The CDR3 has 13 amino acids. V lost 6 bases, J lost 3 bases, and 11 bases lay in between. Germline V gene lookup returns CDR1 SGHTA and CDR2 FQGNSA. CDR3 DNA: TGTGCCAGCAGGTCAGTAGCGTACACTGAAGCTTTCTTT. This gives the protein CASRSVAYTEAFF.

This chain connects TRBV4-1 to TRBJ1-1; possible D gene TRBD1, 5 bases. In germline, CDR1 is MGHRA, CDR2 YSYEKL. The CDR3 has 13 amino acids. The V gene lost 7 bases and the J gene lost 1 base, with 10 bases spanning the gap. CDR3 in amino acids: CASTQGANTEAFF. DNA of the CDR3: TGCGCCAGCACCCAGGGCGCGAACACTGAAGCTTTCTTT.

This clone has a count of ten or more. CDR3 region: CASSLTGAGASYNEQFF. In nucleotides, the CDR3 is TGTGCCAGCAGCTTAACGGGTGCGGGAGCTTCCTACAATGAGCAGTTCTTC. The chain links TRBV7-3 to TRBJ2-1; TRBD2 matches 7 bases. The germline V gene encodes CDR1 SGHTA and CDR2 FQGTGA. V shed 0 bases, J shed 1 base, and the junction held 6 bases outside the gene matches. The CDR3 totals 17 residues.

V is TRBV9 and J is TRBJ1-2, with 7 bases fitting TRBD1. The germline CDR1 and CDR2 sequences are SGDLS and YYNGEE. The CDR3 contains 18 residues. With 4 bases clipped from V and 0 bases from J, the junction kept 15 bases outside the gene matches. CDR3 sequence reads: CASSLRHDPGQSNYGYTF. As DNA, the CDR3 is TGTGCCAGCAGCTTAAGACACGATCCGGGACAGTCTAACTATGGCTACACCTTC.

The V gene is TRBV9, the J gene TRBJ2-7, with D maybe TRBD2 (6 bases). Trimming took off 0 bases at V and 0 bases at J, with 10 bases between the two ends. The germline gives CDR1 SGDLS, CDR2 YYNGEE. The CDR3 covers 15 residues. CDR3 DNA sequence: TGTGCCAGCAGCGTAGGGGGAGGTCGCTCCTACGAGCAGTACTTC. It encodes CASSVGGGRSYEQYF.

This chain uses TRBV29-1 with TRBJ1-2; 9 nucleotides line up with TRBD1. CDR1 and CDR2 (germline): SQVTM, ANQGSEA. The length of the CDR3 is 14 residues. J gave up 1 base and V 6 bases, and 6 bases lay outside the gene matches. The CDR3 spells CSVVTGGVNYGYTF. As DNA, the CDR3 is TGCAGCGTAGTCACAGGGGGCGTTAACTATGGCTACACCTTC.

The V gene is TRBV7-2, the J gene TRBJ2-7, with TRBD2 as a possible D gene (6 bases). Per the germline V gene, CDR1 is SGHTA and CDR2 is FQGNSA. The CDR3 is 16 residues long. Trimming took 4 bases from V and 5 from J, leaving 21 bases between them. DNA of the CDR3: TGTGCCAGCAGCTATCTGCCTGGGAGGATTAGTGACGAGCAGTACTTC. Translating it yields CASSYLPGRISDEQYF. Drawing the rest from reference TRBV7-2 and TRBJ2-7, the complete variable domain is GAGVSQSPSNKVTEKGKDVELRCDPISGHTALYWYRQSLGQGLEFLIYFQGNSAPDKSGLPSDRFSAERTGGSVSTLTIQRTQQEDSAVYLCASSYLPGRISDEQYFGPGTRLTVT.

V usage is TRBV5-5 and J usage is TRBJ2-7; no clear D. With 1 base removed from V and 4 bases from J, the gap between germline ends came to 6 bases. The germline V gene encodes CDR1 SGHKS and CDR2 YYEKEE (reference sequence). The CDR3 runs to 12 residues. The CDR3 protein is CASSLPLYEQYF. The CDR3, as DNA: TGTGCCAGCAGCTTGCCACTTTACGAGCAGTACTTC.

The rearrangement uses TRBV5-6 and TRBJ1-5; D gene ambiguous. Trimming shortened V by 2 bases and J by 0 bases, and 12 bases separated the two germline ends. Germline V gives CDR1 SGHDT, CDR2 YYEEEE. The CDR3 has 16 amino acids. CDR3: CASSFWTGVSNQPQHF. The CDR3 region has the DNA TGTGCCAGCAGCTTTTGGACGGGAGTTAGCAATCAGCCCCAGCATTTT.

Here the CDR3 reads CASSYSRGQETQYF. CDR3 coding DNA: TGTGCCAGCAGTTACTCCAGGGGCCAAGAGACCCAGTACTTC. This chain links TRBV6-5 with TRBJ2-5, with D tentatively TRBD1 (6 bases). V lost 0 bases and J lost 1, with 6 bases in between. Germline V gives CDR1 MNHEY, CDR2 SVGAGI. This CDR3 has 14 residues.

The rearrangement uses TRBV5-1 and TRBJ2-6, with a weak D call TRBD2 (5 bases). This CDR3 spans 17 amino acids. V was shortened by 4 bases and J by 2 bases, with 16 bases between the two germline ends. Germline V gene sequence: CDR1 SGHRS, CDR2 YFSETQ. The CDR3 region has the DNA TGCGCCAGCAGCACCAAGATGACGGGAACTGGGGCCAACGTCCTGACTTTC. Protein sequence: CASSTKMTGTGANVLTF. The variable domain in full, with the rest retrieved from reference TRBV5-1 and TRBJ2-6, is KAGVTQTPRYLIKTRGQQVTLSCSPISGHRSVSWYQQTPGQGLQFLFEYFSETQRNKGNFPGRFSGRQFSNSRSEMNVSTLELGDSALYLCASSTKMTGTGANVLTFGAGSRLTVL.

The genes are TRBV4-2 and TRBJ1-5; a weak D match, TRBD1 (6 bases). CDR3 length equals 17 residues. CDR1 and CDR2 (germline): LGHNA, YNFKEQ. Trimming stripped 3 bases from V and 3 bases from J, with 18 bases between. Here the CDR3 reads CASSQIFGTSTNQPQHF. The CDR3 DNA sequence: TGTGCCAGCAGCCAGATCTTTGGGACATCCACCAATCAGCCCCAGCATTTT.

The chain combines TRBV7-3 with TRBJ1-2; 11 bases are shared with TRBD1. Germline V gives CDR1 SGHTA, CDR2 FQGTGA. This CDR3 comprises 15 residues. The V and J ends lost 5 bases and 8 bases, in that order; junction bases with no gene match: 10. The CDR3 sequence: CASSPGQGASEGYTF. CDR3 sequence (DNA): TGTGCCAGCAGCCCCGGACAGGGGGCCTCTGAGGGCTACACCTTC.

This clone appeared a single time. This rearrangement joins TRBV29-1 to TRBJ2-1, with D tentatively TRBD2 (5 bases). The germline gives CDR1 SQVTM, CDR2 ANQGSEA. V was pared by 4 bases and J by 1 base, with 11 bases between. This CDR3 comprises 14 residues. The CDR3 is CSVVRTLSYNEQFF. CDR3 in DNA: TGCAGCGTTGTGCGGACTCTATCCTACAATGAGCAGTTCTTC.

V usage is TRBV10-1 and J usage is TRBJ2-1, with 10 positions matching TRBD2. Trimming at V came to 3 bases and at J to 4 bases, leaving 6 bases not matched to a gene. The CDR3 length is 16 residues. Germline loops: CDR1 WNHNN, CDR2 SYGVQD (reference sequence). The CDR3 loop reads CASSDLGTSEYNEQFF. In DNA form, the CDR3 reads TGCGCCAGCAGTGATCTTGGGACTAGCGAATACAATGAGCAGTTCTTC.

This chain connects TRBV4-2 to TRBJ2-5; a possible D gene is TRBD2 (5 bases). Looked up from germline, CDR1 is LGHNA and CDR2 is YNFKEQ. Trimming cost V 1 base and J 1 base, with 10 bases left between them. The CDR3 is 15 residues long. The CDR3 DNA follows: TGTGCCAGCAGCCAAGTGGGAGTGGGCCAAGAGACCCAGTACTTC. Its translation is CASSQVGVGQETQYF.

The chain combines TRBV23-1 with TRBJ1-1; 10 bases are a match to TRBD1. TRBV23-1 is an ORF; its function is uncertain. CDR3 length: 17 amino acids. V lost 2 bases to trimming and J lost 2 bases; unmatched junction nucleotides: 8. The CDR3 region has the DNA TGCGCCAGCAGTCAACCGATTAGACAGGGGGCAAACACTGAAGCTTTCTTT. Translated, it gives CASSQPIRQGANTEAFF.

Only a few counts were recorded for this clone. CDR3 bases: TGTGCCAGCAGCCGGGCGGGGGTTGATAATTCACCCCTCCACTTT. Its protein is CASSRAGVDNSPLHF. V usage is TRBV7-9 and J usage is TRBJ1-6, with D tentatively TRBD1 (5 bases). This CDR3 contains 15 residues. The V end was cut by 5 bases, the J end by 5 bases, with 13 bases between. Germline CDR1 SEHNR, CDR2 FQNEAQ (reference sequence).

The V call is TRBV2, the J call TRBJ2-5; possibly TRBD1 for D (5 bases). The CDR3 is 15 residues long. From germline, CDR1 is SNHLY and CDR2 FYNNEI. Trimming pared 5 bases from V and 0 bases from J, leaving 13 bases between. CDR3 sequence (DNA): TGTGCCAGCAGTCCTCAGGGCAGGGACCAAGAGACCCAGTACTTC. Protein: CASSPQGRDQETQYF.